This T cell receptor (beta chain) was sequenced during a study of blood T cell repertoires in COVID-19. The data were produced by immunoSEQ multiplex PCR, yet TCRdb's version contains in-frame clones alone and is incomplete. The sample holds some 89,000 clones, approximately 76% seen once. The CDR3 loop spans 14 amino acids. V was cut by 2 bases and J by 4 bases, with 11 bases left in between. CDR1 is SGHDT, CDR2 YYEEEE, per germline. V and J are TRBV5-6 and TRBJ2-3; weak D call: TRBD1 (5 bases). The sequenced material came from peripheral blood. This TCR was sampled from a man aged 65-85 years with acute or convalescent COVID-19. The DNA for the CDR3 is TGTGCCAGCAGCTTTTTGCAGGGTTCAGATACGCAGTATTTT. It specifies CASSFLQGSDTQYF.